Sequencing of this T cell receptor (beta chain) was carried out in a study of cytomegalovirus exposure and HLA in healthy donors. Overall study results and limits: A later analysis found most CMV-associated TCR beta chains apparently HLA-restricted. Later analysis identified a missense DCLRE1C variant that was linked to TCR beta V- and J-gene trimming.

In the case of this clone: Its cognate antigen is unknown.

The PCR had 60 Vbeta and 13 Jbeta primers. The method was immunoSEQ multiplex PCR; TCRdb's version includes in-frame clones alone and lacks a portion of them. The repertoire holds 150,000 to 200,000 clones, with around 86% as singletons. The CDR3 length is 17 residues. Deletions cut 2 bases from V and 0 bases from J, with 14 bases between. Germline V gene data show CDR1 as SNHLY and CDR2 as FYNNEI. The sample comprised PBMCs. The chain employs TRBV2 and TRBJ2-1; no clear D. The clonotype comes from a man aged 50-60 years in good health and CMV-seropositive. DNA for the CDR3: TGTGCCAGCAGTGAACTTCCGCTCCCAGGCTCCTACAATGAGCAGTTCTTC. It specifies CASSELPLPGSYNEQFF.